This TCR beta chain was recovered during a study of blood T cell repertoires in COVID-19. About the study: Spain, Italy and the United States supplied samples that represented acute and convalescent COVID-19.

This clone was detected once. The V gene end was trimmed by 8 bases and the J gene end by 3 bases; junction bases not matched to a gene: 7. The CDR3 length is 14 residues. The germline gives CDR1 ENHRY, CDR2 SYGVKD. Profiling relied on immunoSEQ multiplex PCR, and the TCRdb table lists in-frame clones only, not all of them. The table lists 250,000 to 350,000 clones, roughly 85% of them singletons. Input material: PBMCs or T cells enriched from blood (not recorded which). The receptor's source is a woman between 50 and 59 years old who had recovered from COVID-19. The chain recombines TRBV10-3 with TRBJ1-3; 7 positions agree with TRBD1. This chain's CDR3 is CAISDGTVGNTIYF. Written as DNA, the CDR3 is TGTGCCATCTCTGACGGGACAGTTGGAAACACCATATATTTT.